This T cell receptor (beta chain) was obtained from a study of blood T cell repertoires in COVID-19. Background on the study: Acute and convalescent COVID-19 specimens originated in the United States, Italy and Spain. T cells, B-cell-depleted T cells, or PBMCs supplied cDNA or gDNA.

Assay: immunoSEQ multiplex PCR; the TCRdb copy retains only in-frame clones and omits some. The sample carries 200,000 to 300,000 clones, roughly 83% recorded once. Trimming removed 3 bases from V and 0 bases from J, with 15 bases in between. The CDR3 consists of 17 residues. Germline-derived CDR1 and CDR2 are KGHSH and LQKENI. The source is an elderly man with acute or convalescent COVID-19. Source material: peripheral blood. This chain uses TRBV18 with TRBJ1-5, with a possible D match to TRBD1 (5 bases). The CDR3 here is CASSPDQVGLSNQPQHF. DNA for the CDR3: TGTGCCAGCTCACCGGACCAAGTGGGACTTAGCAATCAGCCCCAGCATTTT. The variable domain in full, with the rest retrieved from reference TRBV18 and TRBJ1-5, is NAGVMQNPRHLVRRRGQEARLRCSPMKGHSHVYWYRQLPEEGLKFMVYLQKENIIDESGMPKERFSAEFPKEGPSILRIQQVVRGDSAAYFCASSPDQVGLSNQPQHFGDGTRLSIL.